The T cell receptor beta chain under discussion was sequenced for a study of tumor and adjacent non-tumor tissue in lung cancer. Overall study: Patients comprised over 9 adenocarcinoma, a couple of squamous cell carcinoma and 1 small cell lung cancer. Samples averaged approximately 3.9 million productive TCRbeta reads each. Study-level findings and limits: Top 100 clones took a larger repertoire share in normal lung.

This sample's RNA came from whole unsorted tissue. Newly diagnosed lung cancer patients had thoracic surgery in China, August–late 2014, without prior chemotherapy. TCRbeta libraries were built with three rounds of nested PCR, modified from ARM-PCR. Using its own MiXCR run on the multiplex PCR reads, TCRdb lists one record per CDR3 protein. The table includes about 200,000 distinct CDR3 sequences, less than 80% detected once. A note on this clonotype: What it binds is unknown. Sequence at one end of the junction differs from germline and may be a read error.

The source material was lung tumor tissue. This TCR was sampled from a man in his fifties or sixties with non-small cell lung cancer.

The CDR3 spells CAGSSRGPASPLHF. The CDR3 DNA follows: TGTGCCGGCAGTTCCCGCGGTCCCGCGTCACCCCTCCACTTT. The V and J genes are TRBV12-3 or TRBV12-4 and TRBJ1-6; D is unresolved. CDR3 size: 14 residues.